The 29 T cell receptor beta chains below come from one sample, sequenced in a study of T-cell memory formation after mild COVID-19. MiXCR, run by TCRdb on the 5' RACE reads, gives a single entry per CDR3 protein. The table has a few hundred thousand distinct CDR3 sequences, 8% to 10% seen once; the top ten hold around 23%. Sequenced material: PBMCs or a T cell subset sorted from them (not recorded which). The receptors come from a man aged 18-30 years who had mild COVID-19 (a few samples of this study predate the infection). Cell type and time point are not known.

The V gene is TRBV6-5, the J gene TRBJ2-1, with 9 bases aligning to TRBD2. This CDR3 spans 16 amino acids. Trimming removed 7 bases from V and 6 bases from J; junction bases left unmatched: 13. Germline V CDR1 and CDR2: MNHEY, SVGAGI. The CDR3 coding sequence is TGTGCCAGCATGGGCCCGGGGCTAGCGGGGCCCAATGAGCAGTTCTTC. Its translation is CASMGPGLAGPNEQFF.

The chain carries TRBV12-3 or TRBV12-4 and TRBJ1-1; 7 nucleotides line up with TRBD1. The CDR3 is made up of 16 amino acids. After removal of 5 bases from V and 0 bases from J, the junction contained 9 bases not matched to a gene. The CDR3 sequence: CASSPYRGEVNTEAFF. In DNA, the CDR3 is TGTGCCAGCAGTCCCTACAGGGGTGAGGTGAACACTGAAGCTTTCTTT.

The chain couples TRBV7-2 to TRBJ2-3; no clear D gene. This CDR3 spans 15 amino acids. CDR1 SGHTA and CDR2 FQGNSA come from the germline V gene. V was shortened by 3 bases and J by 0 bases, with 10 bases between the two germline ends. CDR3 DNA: TGTGCCAGCAGCTTCGGCGGATCTAGCACAGATACGCAGTATTTT. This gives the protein CASSFGGSSTDTQYF.

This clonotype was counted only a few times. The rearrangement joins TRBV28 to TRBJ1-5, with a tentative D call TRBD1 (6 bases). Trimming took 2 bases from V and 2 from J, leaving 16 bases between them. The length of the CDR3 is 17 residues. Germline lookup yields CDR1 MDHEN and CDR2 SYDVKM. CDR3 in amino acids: CASSLRGLRGRNQPQHF. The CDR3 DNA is TGTGCCAGCAGTTTACGAGGACTCCGGGGGCGCAATCAGCCCCAGCATTTT.

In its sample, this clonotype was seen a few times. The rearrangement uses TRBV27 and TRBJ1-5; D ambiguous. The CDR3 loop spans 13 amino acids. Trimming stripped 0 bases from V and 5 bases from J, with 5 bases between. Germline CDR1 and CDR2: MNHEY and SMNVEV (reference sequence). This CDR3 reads CASSLSVYQPQHF. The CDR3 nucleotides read TGTGCCAGCAGTTTATCTGTATATCAGCCCCAGCATTTT.

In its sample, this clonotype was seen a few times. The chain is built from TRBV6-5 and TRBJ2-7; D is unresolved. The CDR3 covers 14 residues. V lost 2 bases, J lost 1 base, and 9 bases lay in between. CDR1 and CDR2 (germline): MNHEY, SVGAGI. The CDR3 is CASSYRASSYEQYV. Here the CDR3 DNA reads TGTGCCAGCAGTTACCGGGCCAGTTCCTACGAGCAGTACGTC.

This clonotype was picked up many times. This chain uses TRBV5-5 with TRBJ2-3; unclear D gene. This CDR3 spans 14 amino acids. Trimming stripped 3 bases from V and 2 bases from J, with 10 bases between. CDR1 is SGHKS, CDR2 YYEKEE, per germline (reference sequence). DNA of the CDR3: TGTGCCAGCAGCTATTTGTCCATCACAGATACGCAGTATTTT. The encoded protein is CASSYLSITDTQYF.

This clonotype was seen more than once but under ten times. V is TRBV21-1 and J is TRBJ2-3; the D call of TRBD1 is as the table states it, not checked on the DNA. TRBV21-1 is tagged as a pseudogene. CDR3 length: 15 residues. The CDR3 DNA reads TGTGCCAGCAGCAGGGAACGGCCCCTCACAGATACGCAGTATTTT. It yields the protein CASSRERPLTDTQYF.

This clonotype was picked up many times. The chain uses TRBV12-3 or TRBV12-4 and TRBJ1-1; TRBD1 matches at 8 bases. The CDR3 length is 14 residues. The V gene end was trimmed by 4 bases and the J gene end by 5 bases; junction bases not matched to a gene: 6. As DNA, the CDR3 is TGTGCCAGCAGTTCACAGGGGGGGAATACTGAAGCTTTCTTT. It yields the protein CASSSQGGNTEAFF.

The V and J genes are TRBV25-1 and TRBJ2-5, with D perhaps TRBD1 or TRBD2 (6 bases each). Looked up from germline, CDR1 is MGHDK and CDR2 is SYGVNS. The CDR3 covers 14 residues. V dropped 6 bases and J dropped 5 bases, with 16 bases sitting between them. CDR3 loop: CASSPGGGLETQYF. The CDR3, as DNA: TGTGCCAGCAGCCCCGGAGGGGGGCTGGAGACCCAGTACTTC. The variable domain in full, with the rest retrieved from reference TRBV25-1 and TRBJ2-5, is EADIYQTPRYLVIGTGKKITLECSQTMGHDKMYWYQQDPGMELHLIHYSYGVNSTEKGDLSSESTVSRIRTEHFPLTLESARPSHTSQYLCASSPGGGLETQYFGPGTRLLVL.

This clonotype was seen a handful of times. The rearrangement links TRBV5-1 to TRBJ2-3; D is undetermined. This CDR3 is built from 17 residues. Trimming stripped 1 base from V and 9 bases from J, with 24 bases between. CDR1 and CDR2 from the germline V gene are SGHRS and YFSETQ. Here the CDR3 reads CASSLRVSENRWGTQYF. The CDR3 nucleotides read TGCGCCAGCAGCTTGAGGGTTTCCGAGAATAGATGGGGAACGCAGTATTTT. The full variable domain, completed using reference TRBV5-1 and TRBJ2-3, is KAGVTQTPRYLIKTRGQQVTLSCSPISGHRSVSWYQQTPGQGLQFLFEYFSETQRNKGNFPGRFSGRQFSNSRSEMNVSTLELGDSALYLCASSLRVSENRWGTQYFGPGTRLTVL.

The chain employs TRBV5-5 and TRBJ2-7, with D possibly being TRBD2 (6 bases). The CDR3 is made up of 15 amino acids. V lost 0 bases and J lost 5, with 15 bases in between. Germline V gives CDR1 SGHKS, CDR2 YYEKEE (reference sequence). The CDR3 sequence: CASSLGAVGGDEQYV. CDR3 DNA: TGTGCCAGCAGCTTGGGGGCAGTCGGGGGAGACGAGCAGTACGTC.

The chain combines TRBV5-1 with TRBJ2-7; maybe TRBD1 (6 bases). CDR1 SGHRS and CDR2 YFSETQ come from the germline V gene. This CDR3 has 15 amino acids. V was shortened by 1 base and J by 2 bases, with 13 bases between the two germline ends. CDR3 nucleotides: TGCGCCAGCAGCTTGAGCTCGCCAGGGGCCTACGAGCAGTACTTC. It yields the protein CASSLSSPGAYEQYF.

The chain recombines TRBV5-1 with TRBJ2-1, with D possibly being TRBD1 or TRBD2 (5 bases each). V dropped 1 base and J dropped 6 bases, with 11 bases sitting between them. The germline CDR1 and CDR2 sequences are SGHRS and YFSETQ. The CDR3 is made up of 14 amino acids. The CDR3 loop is CASSLSGRVNEQFF. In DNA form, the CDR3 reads TGCGCCAGCAGCTTGTCAGGGCGGGTCAATGAGCAGTTCTTC.

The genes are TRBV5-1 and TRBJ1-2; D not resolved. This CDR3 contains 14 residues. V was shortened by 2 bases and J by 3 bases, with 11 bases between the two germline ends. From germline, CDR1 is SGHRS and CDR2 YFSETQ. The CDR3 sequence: CASSFDKPHYGYTF. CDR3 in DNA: TGCGCCAGCAGCTTTGATAAGCCTCACTATGGCTACACCTTC.

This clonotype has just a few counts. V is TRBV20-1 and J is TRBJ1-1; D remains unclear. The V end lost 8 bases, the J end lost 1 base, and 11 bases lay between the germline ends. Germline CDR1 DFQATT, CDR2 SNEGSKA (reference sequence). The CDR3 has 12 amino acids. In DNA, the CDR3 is TGCAGTATCTTGGGTCCGAACACTGAAGCTTTCTTT. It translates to CSILGPNTEAFF.

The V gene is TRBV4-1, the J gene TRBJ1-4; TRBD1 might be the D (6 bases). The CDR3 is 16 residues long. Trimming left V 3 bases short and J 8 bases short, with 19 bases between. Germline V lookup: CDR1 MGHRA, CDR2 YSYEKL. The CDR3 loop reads CASSQGVTGIGEKLFF. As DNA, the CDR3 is TGCGCCAGCAGCCAGGGAGTTACAGGGATAGGGGAAAAACTGTTTTTT.

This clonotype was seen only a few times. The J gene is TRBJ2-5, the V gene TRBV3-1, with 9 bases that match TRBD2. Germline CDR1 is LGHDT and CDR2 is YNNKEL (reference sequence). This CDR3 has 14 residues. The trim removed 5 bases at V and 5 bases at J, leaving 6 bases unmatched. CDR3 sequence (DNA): TGTGCCAGCAGCGATAGCGGGGGAGGCGAGACCCAGTACTTC. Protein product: CASSDSGGGETQYF.

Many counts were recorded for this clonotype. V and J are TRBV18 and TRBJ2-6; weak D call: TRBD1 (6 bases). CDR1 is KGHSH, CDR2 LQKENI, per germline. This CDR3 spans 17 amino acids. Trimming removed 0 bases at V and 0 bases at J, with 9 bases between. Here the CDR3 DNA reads TGTGCCAGCTCACCACCGGACAGAGTCTCTGGGGCCAACGTCCTGACTTTC. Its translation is CASSPPDRVSGANVLTF.

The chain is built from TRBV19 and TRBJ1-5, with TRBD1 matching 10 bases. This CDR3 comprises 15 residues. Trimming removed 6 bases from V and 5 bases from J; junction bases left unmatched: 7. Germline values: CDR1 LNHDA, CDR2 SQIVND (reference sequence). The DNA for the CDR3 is TGTGCCAGTAGCCCGGGACAGGGGTTCGATCAGCCCCAGCATTTT. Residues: CASSPGQGFDQPQHF. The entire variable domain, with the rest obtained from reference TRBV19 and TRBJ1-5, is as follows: DGGITQSPKYLFRKEGQNVTLSCEQNLNHDAMYWYRQDPGQGLRLIYYSQIVNDFQKGDIAEGYSVSREKKESFPLTVTSAQKNPTAFYLCASSPGQGFDQPQHFGDGTRLSIL.

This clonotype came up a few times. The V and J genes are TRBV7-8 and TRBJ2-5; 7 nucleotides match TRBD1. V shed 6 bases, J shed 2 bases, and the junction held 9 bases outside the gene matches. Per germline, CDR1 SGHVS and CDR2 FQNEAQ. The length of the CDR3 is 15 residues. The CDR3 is CASRQGQGGQETQYF. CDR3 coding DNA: TGTGCCAGCAGACAGGGGCAAGGTGGGCAAGAGACCCAGTACTTC.

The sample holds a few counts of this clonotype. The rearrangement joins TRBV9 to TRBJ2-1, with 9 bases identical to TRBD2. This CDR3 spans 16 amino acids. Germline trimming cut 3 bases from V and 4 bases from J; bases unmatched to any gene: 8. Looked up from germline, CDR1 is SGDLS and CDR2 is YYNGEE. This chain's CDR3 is CASSALGSGGYNEQFF. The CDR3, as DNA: TGTGCCAGCAGCGCGCTGGGCAGCGGGGGGTACAATGAGCAGTTCTTC.

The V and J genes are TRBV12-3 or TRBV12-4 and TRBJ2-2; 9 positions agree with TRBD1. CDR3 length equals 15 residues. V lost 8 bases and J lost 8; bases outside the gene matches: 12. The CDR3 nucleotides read TGTGCCAGCGCCGGGGACAGGGCCTTAGGGGGGGAGCTGTTTTTT. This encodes CASAGDRALGGELFF.

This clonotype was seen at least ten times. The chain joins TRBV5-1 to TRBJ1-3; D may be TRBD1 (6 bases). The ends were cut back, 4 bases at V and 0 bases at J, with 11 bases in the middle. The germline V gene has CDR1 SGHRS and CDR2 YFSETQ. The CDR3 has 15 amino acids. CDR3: CASSLGQISGNTIYF. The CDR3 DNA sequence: TGCGCCAGCAGCCTGGGACAAATCTCTGGAAACACCATATATTTT.

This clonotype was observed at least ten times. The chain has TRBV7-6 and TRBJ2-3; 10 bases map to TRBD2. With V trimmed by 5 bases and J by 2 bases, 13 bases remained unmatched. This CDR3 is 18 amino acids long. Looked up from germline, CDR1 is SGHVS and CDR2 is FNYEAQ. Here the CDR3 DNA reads TGTGCCAGCAGCCCTCAAGCCGGTAGCGGGGGGTTCACAGATACGCAGTATTTT. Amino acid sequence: CASSPQAGSGGFTDTQYF.

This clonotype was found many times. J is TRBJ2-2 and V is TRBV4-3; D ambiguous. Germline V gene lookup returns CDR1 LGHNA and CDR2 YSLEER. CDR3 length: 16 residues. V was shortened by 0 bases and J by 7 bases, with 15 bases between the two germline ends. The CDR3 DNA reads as TGCGCCAGCAGCCAAGACCGGGCTTACCGTGGCGGGGAGCTGTTTTTT. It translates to CASSQDRAYRGGELFF.

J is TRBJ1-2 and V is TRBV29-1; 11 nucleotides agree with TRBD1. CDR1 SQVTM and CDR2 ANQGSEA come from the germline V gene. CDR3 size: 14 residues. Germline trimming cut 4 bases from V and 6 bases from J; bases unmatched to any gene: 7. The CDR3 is CSVARGQGADGYTF. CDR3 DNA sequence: TGCAGCGTTGCCCGAGGACAGGGGGCGGATGGCTACACCTTC.

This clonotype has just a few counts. The CDR3 spells CASLGRGTNTEAFF. The CDR3 bases are TGTGCCAGCCTGGGGCGGGGGACGAACACTGAAGCTTTCTTT. The chain joins TRBV6-5 to TRBJ1-1, with D perhaps matching TRBD1 (5 bases). In germline, CDR1 is MNHEY, CDR2 SVGAGI. The V and J ends lost 8 bases and 1 base respectively, with 14 bases between them. The length of the CDR3 is 14 residues.

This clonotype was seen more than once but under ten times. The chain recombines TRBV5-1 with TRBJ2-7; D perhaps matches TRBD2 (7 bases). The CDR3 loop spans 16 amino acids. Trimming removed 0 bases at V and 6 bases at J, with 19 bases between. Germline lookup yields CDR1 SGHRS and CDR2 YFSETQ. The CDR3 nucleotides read TGCGCCAGCAGCTTGGGTCGGGGGGCCTCTGAGCGCGAGCAGTACTTC. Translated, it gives CASSLGRGASEREQYF.